The subject of this entry is one TCR beta chain. V gave up 2 bases and J gave up 4 bases; unmatched junction bases: 9. Germline loops: CDR1 SGDLS, CDR2 YYNGEE. This CDR3 spans 16 amino acids. The sample is drawn from a study of blood T cell repertoires in COVID-19. The data were produced by immunoSEQ multiplex PCR, yet TCRdb's version contains in-frame clones alone and is incomplete. The sample consists of a few hundred thousand clones, approximately 91% of them appearing once. Material: peripheral blood. This clonotype was obtained from a woman aged 55-70 years with acute or convalescent COVID-19. This sequence joins TRBV9 and TRBJ2-3; 8 bases map to TRBD1. In nucleotides, the CDR3 is TGTGCCAGCAGCGTGGGGAGTGGGACAGGCCCAGATACGCAGTATTTT. It encodes CASSVGSGTGPDTQYF.